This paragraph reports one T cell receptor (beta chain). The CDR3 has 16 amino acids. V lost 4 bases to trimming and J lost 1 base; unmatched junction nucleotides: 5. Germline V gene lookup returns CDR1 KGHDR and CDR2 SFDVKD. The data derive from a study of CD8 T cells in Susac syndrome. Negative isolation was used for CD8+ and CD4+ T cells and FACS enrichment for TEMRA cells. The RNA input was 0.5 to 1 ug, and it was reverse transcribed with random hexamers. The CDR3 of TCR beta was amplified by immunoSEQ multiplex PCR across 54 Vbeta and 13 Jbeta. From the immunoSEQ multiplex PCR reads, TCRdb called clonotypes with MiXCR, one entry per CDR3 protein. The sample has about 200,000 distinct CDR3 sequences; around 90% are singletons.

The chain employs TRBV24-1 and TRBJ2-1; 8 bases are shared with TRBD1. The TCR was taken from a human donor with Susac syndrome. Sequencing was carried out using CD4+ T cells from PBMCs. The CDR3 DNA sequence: TGTGCCACCAGTGACCGACAGGGGAGGTCCTACAATGAGCAGTTCTTC. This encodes CATSDRQGRSYNEQFF.